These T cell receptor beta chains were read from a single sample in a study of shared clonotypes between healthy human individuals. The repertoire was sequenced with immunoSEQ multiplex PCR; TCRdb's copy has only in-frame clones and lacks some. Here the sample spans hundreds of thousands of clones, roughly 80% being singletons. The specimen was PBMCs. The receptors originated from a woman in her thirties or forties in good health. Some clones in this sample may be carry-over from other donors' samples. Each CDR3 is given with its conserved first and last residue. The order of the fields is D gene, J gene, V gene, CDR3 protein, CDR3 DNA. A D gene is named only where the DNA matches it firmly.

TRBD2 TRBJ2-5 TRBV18 CASSQGTSGRASETQYF TGTGCCAGCTCTCAAGGGACTAGCGGGAGGGCCTCGGAGACCCAGTACTTC
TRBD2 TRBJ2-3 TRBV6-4 CASSETGTSSLLTDTQYF TGTGCCAGCAGTGAAACCGGGACTAGCTCTTTGCTCACAGATACGCAGTATTTT
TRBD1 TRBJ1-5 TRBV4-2 CASSQVTGDQPQHF TGTGCCAGCAGCCAAGTAACAGGGGATCAGCCCCAGCATTTT
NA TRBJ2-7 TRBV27 CASKRVGASYEQYF TGTGCCAGCAAAAGGGTAGGGGCCTCCTACGAGCAGTACTTC
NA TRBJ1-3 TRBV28 CASSLALRSGNTIYF TGTGCCAGCAGTTTGGCCCTCCGGAGTGGAAACACCATATATTTT
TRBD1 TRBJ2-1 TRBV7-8 CASSLTPGQGVGQFF TGTGCCAGCAGCTTAACTCCGGGACAGGGGGTTGGGCAGTTCTTC
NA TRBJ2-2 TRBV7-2 CASSLEGAGELFF TGTGCCAGCAGCTTAGAAGGGGCCGGGGAGCTGTTTTTT
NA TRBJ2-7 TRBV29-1 CSVGAVGTYEQYF TGCAGCGTTGGAGCAGTGGGGACCTACGAGCAGTACTTC
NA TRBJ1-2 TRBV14 CASSHGHGHYGYTF TGTGCCAGCAGCCATGGGCACGGGCACTATGGCTACACCTTC
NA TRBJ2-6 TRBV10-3 CAISESMRNYRPGANVLTF TGTGCCATCAGTGAGTCGATGCGGAACTACCGTCCTGGGGCCAACGTCCTGACTTTC
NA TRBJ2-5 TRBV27 CASSFILGETQYF TGTGCCAGCAGTTTTATCCTGGGGGAGACCCAGTACTTC
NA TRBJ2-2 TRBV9 CASSLYRGGTGELFF TGTGCCAGCAGCTTATACAGGGGAGGGACCGGGGAGCTGTTTTTT
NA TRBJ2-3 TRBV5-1 CASSGDTQYF TGCGCCAGCAGCGGAGATACGCAGTATTTT
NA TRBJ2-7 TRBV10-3 CAISERPAPYEQYF TGTGCCATCAGTGAAAGGCCGGCGCCCTACGAGCAGTACTTC
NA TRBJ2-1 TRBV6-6 CASSLGTRRREATFF TGTGCCAGCAGCCTCGGGACAAGGCGCCGGGAGGCGACGTTCTTC
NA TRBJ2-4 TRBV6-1 CASSLTQGDRNIQYF TGTGCCAGCAGTCTCACACAGGGAGATCGAAACATTCAGTACTTC
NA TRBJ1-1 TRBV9 CASSVGPTLNTEAFF TGTGCCAGCAGCGTAGGGCCCACTCTGAACACTGAAGCTTTCTTT
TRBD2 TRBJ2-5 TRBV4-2 CASSQDGSGEETQYF TGTGCCAGCAGCCAAGATGGTAGCGGGGAAGAGACCCAGTACTTC